This TCR beta chain was captured in a study of T cell repertoires in cytomegalovirus infection. Study details: CMV infection together with matching HLA type was indicated by public TCR beta signatures. Points from the study as a whole: The ex vivo response showed dominance by HLA-C-restricted CMV-specific TCR beta clonotypes. The cumulative frequency of public TCR beta families identified carriers of CMV plus the relevant HLA.

TCRdb passed the reads through MiXCR, listing each CDR3 protein once. The data hold 200,000 or so distinct CDR3 sequences, with 28% observed a single time. This clonotype was detected once. Its antigen remains unidentified. Trimming removed 1 base from V and 1 base from J, with 7 bases in between. Germline lookup yields CDR1 MGHDK and CDR2 SYGVNS. This CDR3 contains 14 residues. V gene TRBV25-1 combines with J gene TRBJ1-1; D unclear. This clonotype was sampled from a human donor in good health (CMV status not recorded). Some clones in this sample may be carry-over from other donors' samples. Sequencing was done on a sample of PBMCs. Here the CDR3 reads CASSELRGNTEAFF. The DNA of the CDR3 is TGTGCCAGCAGTGAATTGAGAGGGAACACTGAAGCTTTCTTT.